The source of this T cell receptor (beta chain) is a study of T cell responses to AZD1222 COVID-19 vaccine. Turning to the study itself: Researchers grouped second doses given at about 4 or about 12 weeks into one pool. Study-level results: With two AZD1222 doses given, Spike-specific TCR breadth and depth both rose. Nearly half of the spike-specific TCRs reportedly recognize variant regions that carry no mutations.

Trimming took 7 bases from V and 0 from J, leaving 9 bases between them. The germline V gene encodes CDR1 SNHLY and CDR2 FYNNEI. The CDR3 spans 14 residues. This clone appeared once. Its antigen is not identified. Sequencing was performed with immunoSEQ multiplex PCR; in TCRdb, only in-frame clones are kept and a portion is missing. The table lists roughly 140,000 clones, about 93% of them singletons. The TCR was taken from an adult in good health. J is TRBJ2-2 and V is TRBV2; D might be TRBD2 (6 bases). Sequencing was performed on peripheral blood, taken on day 0 of AZD1222 vaccination. The CDR3 region has the DNA TGTGCCAGCACTAGCGAAGCGAACACCGGGGAGCTGTTTTTT. Translated, it gives CASTSEANTGELFF.